The clone carrying this TCR beta chain was seen ten or more times. The target antigen is unknown. Preparation of the TCRbeta library was carried out with unique molecular identifiers. MiXCR, run by TCRdb on the PCR reads, gives a single entry per CDR3 protein. The sample has 60,000 to 70,000 distinct CDR3 sequences, roughly 4.4% seen once. This sample was included in a study of T-cell reconstitution after alpha-beta-depleted transplantation in children. Germline values: CDR1 MGHRA, CDR2 YSYEKL. The ends were cut back, 4 bases at V and 2 bases at J, with 12 bases in the middle. There are 16 residues in the CDR3. Overall study results and limits: A year post-transplant, T-cell counts and diversity derived mostly from newly produced T cells. Some patients showed high day-60 TCRbeta diversity, which derived from surviving recipient T cells and thymic progenitors. Several hundred graft clones that had expanded were reportedly the source of alpha-beta T cells about two months after transplant.

The chain carries TRBV4-1 and TRBJ2-6; D may be TRBD2 (7 bases). The TCR comes from a boy younger than two who had a stem cell transplant for acute myeloid leukemia, so the T cells may come from the graft donor. The sequencing used PBMCs, mostly from graft donor cells, collected 180 days after TCRalphabeta/CD19-depleted stem cell transplant. CDR3: CASSRGRGTGANVLTF. The CDR3 bases are TGCGCCAGCAGCCGTGGGAGGGGGACTGGGGCCAACGTCCTGACTTTC.